The 23 T cell receptor beta chains in this list originate from one sample, sequenced in a study of cytomegalovirus exposure and HLA in healthy donors. Researchers ran the PCR with 60 Vbeta and 13 Jbeta primers. Repertoires were generated with immunoSEQ multiplex PCR, while TCRdb's copy carries only in-frame clones and drops some. The table records some 170,000 clones, about 81% of them present only once. Sequences were obtained from PBMCs. The source of these receptors is a woman in her forties or fifties in good health and CMV-seropositive.

The CDR3 spells CASSTLAGGEQETQYF. The DNA for the CDR3 is TGTGCCAGCAGCACGCTCGCGGGGGGGGAACAAGAGACCCAGTACTTC. V and J are TRBV7-9 and TRBJ2-5; TRBD2 agrees at 9 bases. Germline V CDR1 and CDR2: SEHNR, FQNEAQ (reference sequence). The CDR3 loop spans 16 amino acids. V trimming: 5 bases; J trimming: 2 bases; junction bases outside the gene matches: 9.

This chain connects TRBV4-2 to TRBJ2-7, with 11 bases lining up with TRBD2. Unmatched junction bases numbered 4, after V lost 2 bases and J lost 1 base. The V gene's germline CDR1 is LGHNA and CDR2 YNFKEQ. The CDR3 has 16 amino acids. CDR3 nucleotide sequence: TGTGCCAGCAGCCAACCGGGACTAGCGGCTTCCTACGAGCAGTACTTC. Amino acids: CASSQPGLAASYEQYF.

This chain connects TRBV10-3 to TRBJ1-4; D not resolved. The germline V and J ends were trimmed by 4 bases and 0 bases, with 12 bases remaining between them. Germline V gives CDR1 ENHRY, CDR2 SYGVKD. The CDR3 is 16 residues long. The CDR3 DNA is TGTGCCATCAGTGTGGAGCGCGTGGCAACTAATGAAAAACTGTTTTTT. This gives the protein CAISVERVATNEKLFF.

This chain links TRBV15 with TRBJ1-3; tentatively, D is TRBD1 (6 bases). Germline assignment: CDR1 LNHNV and CDR2 YYDKDF (reference sequence). V was shortened by 3 bases and J by 0 bases, with 12 bases between the two germline ends. CDR3 length: 16 amino acids. In nucleotides, the CDR3 is TGTGCCACCAGCAGGGCGGACAGACTCTCTGGAAACACCATATATTTT. Its protein is CATSRADRLSGNTIYF.

The chain carries TRBV5-1 and TRBJ2-5; D possibly corresponds to TRBD1 (6 bases). Germline CDR1 SGHRS, CDR2 YFSETQ. Trimming shortened V by 5 bases and J by 1 base, and 18 bases separated the two germline ends. The CDR3 extends over 16 amino acids. CDR3 sequence reads: CASSLRTVTFQETQYF. The CDR3 DNA sequence: TGCGCCAGCAGTCTCCGGACAGTTACTTTCCAAGAGACCCAGTACTTC.

The CDR3 sequence is CASSQDPTLGLAAYEQYF. The CDR3 coding sequence is TGTGCCAGCAGCCAAGACCCGACTCTCGGACTAGCTGCCTACGAGCAGTACTTC. The rearrangement uses TRBV4-2 and TRBJ2-7; 8 nucleotides match TRBD2. Germline V gives CDR1 LGHNA, CDR2 YNFKEQ. The CDR3 extends over 18 amino acids. V lost 0 bases and J lost 2; bases outside the gene matches: 12.

This clone appeared a single time. CDR3 in amino acids: CASSLSATGNYGYTF. Here the CDR3 DNA reads TGTGCCAGCAGCTTATCGGCAACGGGGAACTATGGCTACACCTTC. The chain uses TRBV7-8 and TRBJ1-2; D not resolved. The CDR3 totals 15 residues. The V and J ends lost 2 bases and 2 bases respectively, with 12 bases between them. Germline CDR1 and CDR2: SGHVS and FQNEAQ.

This clone was seen a handful of times. The chain has TRBV14 and TRBJ1-1, with unresolved D. CDR1 SGHDN and CDR2 FVKESK come from the germline V gene. V was shortened by 0 bases and J by 6 bases, with 5 bases between the two germline ends. This CDR3 contains 12 residues. DNA of the CDR3: TGTGCCAGCAGCCAAGACGGGGCTGAAGCTTTCTTT. Amino acid sequence: CASSQDGAEAFF.

The gene calls are TRBV5-1 and TRBJ1-1; 9 bases match TRBD1. The CDR3 is 16 amino acids. CDR1 and CDR2 (germline): SGHRS, YFSETQ. V lost 4 bases, J lost 5 bases, and 12 bases stayed unmatched. DNA for the CDR3: TGCGCCAGCAGCGATCTTATTGGACAGGGGAGAACTGAAGCTTTCTTT. Translating it yields CASSDLIGQGRTEAFF.

This clone was found once. The chain uses TRBV4-1 and TRBJ2-1; D ambiguous. CDR1 is MGHRA and CDR2 is YSYEKL in the germline V gene. The CDR3 consists of 17 residues. V lost 3 bases to trimming and J lost 0 bases, with 15 bases between them. The CDR3 sequence: CASSHVDMGFSYNEQFF. In DNA, the CDR3 is TGCGCCAGCAGCCATGTAGACATGGGTTTCTCCTACAATGAGCAGTTCTTC.

The V gene is TRBV25-1, the J gene TRBJ1-3, with TRBD1 matching 7 bases. Germline-derived CDR1 and CDR2 are MGHDK and SYGVNS. The CDR3 consists of 15 residues. The V segment lost 3 bases and the J segment 8 bases; nucleotides outside the gene matches: 10. The CDR3 sequence: CASSDPTGSGYTIYF. As DNA, the CDR3 is TGTGCCAGCAGTGACCCGACAGGGAGCGGATACACCATATATTTT. The full variable domain, rest sourced from reference TRBV25-1 and TRBJ1-3, is EADIYQTPRYLVIGTGKKITLECSQTMGHDKMYWYQQDPGMELHLIHYSYGVNSTEKGDLSSESTVSRIRTEHFPLTLESARPSHTSQYLCASSDPTGSGYTIYFGEGSWLTVV.

V usage is TRBV27 and J usage is TRBJ2-7, with TRBD1 matching 7 bases. Trimming took 0 bases from V and 0 from J; bases not matched to a gene: 5. CDR3 length equals 16 residues. CDR1 is MNHEY and CDR2 is SMNVEV in the germline V gene (reference sequence). This chain's CDR3 is CASSLSDRASSYEQYF. The DNA of the CDR3 is TGTGCCAGCAGTTTATCAGACAGGGCTAGCTCCTACGAGCAGTACTTC.

This clone was picked up one time. A read error may produce the germline difference seen at one junction end. J is TRBJ1-1 and V is TRBV29-1, with D unresolved. The germline V gene has CDR1 SQVTM and CDR2 ANQGSEA. This CDR3 contains 13 residues. In DNA form, the CDR3 reads TGCAACGTTGATCTTCAGATGAACACTGAAGCTTTCTTT. Protein product: CNVDLQMNTEAFF.

This chain links TRBV4-1 with TRBJ2-2; 9 nucleotides agree with TRBD1. CDR1 and CDR2 from the germline V gene are MGHRA and YSYEKL. The CDR3 runs 16 residues. V lost 4 bases, J lost 3 bases, and 6 bases stayed unmatched. The CDR3 DNA sequence: TGCGCCAGCAGCCCCCGGGGGACAGGGTACACCGGGGAGCTGTTTTTT. Residues: CASSPRGTGYTGELFF.

The V call is TRBV5-1, the J call TRBJ2-7, with 7 bases aligning to TRBD1. The V gene end was trimmed by 4 bases and the J gene end by 2 bases; junction bases not matched to a gene: 6. Germline V lookup: CDR1 SGHRS, CDR2 YFSETQ. This CDR3 region has 14 residues. CDR3 region: CASSTGQVPYEQYF. The CDR3 DNA reads as TGCGCCAGCAGCACCGGACAGGTTCCCTACGAGCAGTACTTC.

The chain recombines TRBV4-1 with TRBJ1-1; 8 bases match TRBD1. CDR3 length equals 13 residues. The V and J ends lost 5 bases and 4 bases, in that order; junction bases with no gene match: 3. Germline assignment: CDR1 MGHRA and CDR2 YSYEKL. As DNA, the CDR3 is TGCGCCAGCAGCTATGACAGGGGCACTGAAGCTTTCTTT. It translates to CASSYDRGTEAFF.

This clone occurred once. The genes are TRBV11-2 and TRBJ2-3; D is possibly TRBD2 (5 bases). Trimming took 0 bases from V and 1 from J, leaving 8 bases between them. The germline V gene has CDR1 SGHAT and CDR2 FQNNGV. The CDR3 consists of 15 residues. The CDR3: CASSLEFSGTDTQYF. The DNA of the CDR3 is TGTGCCAGCAGCTTAGAGTTTAGCGGCACAGATACGCAGTATTTT.

The V gene is TRBV5-8, the J gene TRBJ1-1; a weak D match, TRBD1 (6 bases). CDR3 length: 17 residues. The V gene lost 3 bases and the J gene lost 0 bases, with 18 bases spanning the gap. In germline, CDR1 is SGHTS, CDR2 YDEGEE. CDR3 nucleotide sequence: TGTGCCAGCAGCTCAGGACAGAATTTACTTCTGAACACTGAAGCTTTCTTT. Translated: CASSSGQNLLLNTEAFF.

This chain joins TRBV18 and TRBJ2-3; TRBD2 matches at 8 bases. The length of the CDR3 is 16 residues. Germline V gene sequence: CDR1 KGHSH, CDR2 LQKENI. V shed 2 bases, J shed 5 bases, and the junction held 9 bases outside the gene matches. The CDR3 nucleotides are TGTGCCAGCTCACCATCTTCGGGGGGGCCCGGAGATACGCAGTATTTT. Amino acids: CASSPSSGGPGDTQYF. Full variable domain (remainder filled in from reference TRBV18 and TRBJ2-3): NAGVMQNPRHLVRRRGQEARLRCSPMKGHSHVYWYRQLPEEGLKFMVYLQKENIIDESGMPKERFSAEFPKEGPSILRIQQVVRGDSAAYFCASSPSSGGPGDTQYFGPGTRLTVL.

This clone was picked up one time. The chain links TRBV19 to TRBJ1-2; D call uncertain. Trimming took 4 bases from V and 7 from J, leaving 19 bases between them. The CDR3 contains 15 residues. Germline-derived CDR1 and CDR2 are LNHDA and SQIVND (reference sequence). The CDR3 sequence: CASSNTPPDFSGYTF. The CDR3, as DNA: TGTGCCAGTAGTAACACCCCGCCGGACTTCTCTGGCTACACCTTC.

The chain has TRBV4-2 and TRBJ2-3; 7 nucleotides line up with TRBD2. The CDR3 length is 15 residues. Germline values: CDR1 LGHNA, CDR2 YNFKEQ. With V trimmed by 10 bases and J by 0 bases, 10 bases remained unmatched. The DNA of the CDR3 is TGTGCCAAGAAGATAGCGGGCGATAGCACAGATACGCAGTATTTT. Its protein is CAKKIAGDSTDTQYF.

The chain links TRBV5-1 to TRBJ2-2, with 9 nucleotides matching TRBD1. This CDR3 spans 15 amino acids. V dropped 5 bases and J dropped 5; count of bases not matched to a gene: 7. The germline V gene has CDR1 SGHRS and CDR2 YFSETQ. This CDR3 is CASRPDRGGTGELFF. The CDR3 region has the DNA TGCGCCAGCAGACCGGACAGGGGAGGAACCGGGGAGCTGTTTTTT.

The chain joins TRBV9 to TRBJ2-3; no clear D. The CDR3 is 15 residues long. Trimming shortened V by 0 bases and J by 1 base, and 9 bases separated the two germline ends. Germline CDR1 and CDR2: SGDLS and YYNGEE. CDR3 DNA: TGTGCCAGCAGCGTAGTCGCAGGCCGCACAGATACGCAGTATTTT. Amino acid sequence: CASSVVAGRTDTQYF.